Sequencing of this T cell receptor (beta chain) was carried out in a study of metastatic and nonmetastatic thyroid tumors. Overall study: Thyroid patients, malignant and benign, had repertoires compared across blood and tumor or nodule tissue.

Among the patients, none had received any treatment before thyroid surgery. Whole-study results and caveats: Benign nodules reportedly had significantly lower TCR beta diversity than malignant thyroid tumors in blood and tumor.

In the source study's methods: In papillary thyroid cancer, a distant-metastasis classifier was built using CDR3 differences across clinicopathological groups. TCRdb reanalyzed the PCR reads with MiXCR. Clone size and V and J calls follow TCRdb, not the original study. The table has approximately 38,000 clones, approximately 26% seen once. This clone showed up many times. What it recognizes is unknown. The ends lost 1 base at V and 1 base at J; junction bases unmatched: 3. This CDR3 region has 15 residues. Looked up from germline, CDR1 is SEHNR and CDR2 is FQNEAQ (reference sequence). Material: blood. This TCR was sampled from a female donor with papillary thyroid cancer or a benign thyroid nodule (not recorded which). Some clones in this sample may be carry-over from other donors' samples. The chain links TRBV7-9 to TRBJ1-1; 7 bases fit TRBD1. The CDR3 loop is CASSLGGTENTEAFF. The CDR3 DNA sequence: TGTGCCAGCAGCTTAGGTGGGACAGAGAACACTGAAGCTTTCTTT.